This T cell receptor beta chain was observed in a study of shared clonotypes between healthy human individuals (dated by TCRdb to 2020 to 2021). Regarding the complete study: A couple of women and a few men aged 18 to 49 years were included in the cohort. For each donor, CD4 naive and CD4 memory were each given three plates, CD8 naive was given two plates, and CD8 memory was given one plate. Blood TCR repertoires of roughly 5 healthy adults were deeply sequenced to estimate repertoire size and the extent of clonotype sharing between individuals. Different laboratories and diverse techniques were used to prepare libraries and sequence TCR repertoires, to increase sequencing depth and limit assay-specific biases. Per donor, leukapheresis produced somewhere between about 0.8 and 9 billion PBMCs.

Using the deep immunoSEQ assay, TCR CDR3 regions were amplified from genomic DNA by multiplex PCR. Genomic DNA extracted from each cell subset was distributed evenly over all wells of several immunoSEQ 96-well plates, and each plate served as one replicate. For sorted subsets, each replicate PCR was loaded with approximately 200 ng genomic DNA, equivalent to 25,000 to 35,000 T cell genomes. The purified libraries were quantified using a Qubit 3.0 fluorometer, sized with a Bioanalyzer 2100, and then quantified again using the KAPA Library Quantification kit. Each immunoSEQ 96-well plate was sequenced on its own single-read 150-cycle Illumina NextSeq 550 flow cell. In the paper's pipeline: Because the immunoSEQ output held only junctional sequences and lacked quality scores, the filtering could not match the filtering applied to full-length reads. Sequences were annotated with PyIR, a Python wrapper for IgBLAST v1.9, and V/J genes and CDR3 were assigned using IMGT germline references. Reads were removed for weak V/J assignments (E-value above 1e-6), missing CDR3, stop codons, out-of-frame junctions, or ambiguous translated residues. V3J clonotypes were defined as sequences sharing the same inferred V gene, J gene, and CDR3 amino acid sequence. The percentage overlap between two repertoires was calculated by dividing the number of shared unique clonotypes by the size of the smaller repertoire. Richness of each repertoire was evaluated using RTK rarefaction, the Chao1 estimator, and Recon v2.1 estimates of unobserved clonotypes. Generation probabilities were computed with OLGA for all TCRbeta clonotypes obtained by the gDNA method from several donors. TCRdb limited this immuneACCESS table to in-frame rearrangements with V and J called. A share of clones is missing; checked studies link under half to unresolved V genes, and the rest is unexplained. That table furnishes V, J and clone size, whereas the DNA furnished D and trimming. Here the sample has around 1.5 million clones; around 98% occur a single time. The ten most abundant clones make up 0.45% of the sample.

The donors were healthy, HIV-negative adults who had no recently reported acute infections or vaccinations. Every donor was a Caucasian adult living in Nashville, Tennessee, USA. CD4+ T cells were enriched through magnetic negative selection, after which naive cells were positively selected on CD45RA and the remaining negative fraction served as the memory subset. After blood collection by leukapheresis, PBMCs were isolated using Ficoll-Histopaque density gradient centrifugation and then cryopreserved in the vapor phase of liquid nitrogen. Purity and quantity of every magnetically sorted T cell population were checked by analytical flow cytometry. Genomic DNA was isolated from each sorted fraction and quantified by UV absorbance on a Nanodrop 2000c. The CDR3 has 16 amino acids, counting the end cysteine and phenylalanine. Kept here is only the CDR3 DNA, which spans 48 bases and is read in frame from base 1. At the junction V is shortened by 2 bases and J by 4 bases; bases outside the gene matches: 6. Reading the germline V gene gives CDR1 SGHTA and CDR2 FQGTGA.

In the case of this clone: The clone's antigen remains unknown. No much larger clone exists at a distance of one base, and base qualities are not known.

The paper's findings and limits, for the study overall: Incomplete sequencing was indicated by rarefaction of sorted-subset datasets, despite the large sequencing depth. Compared with non-shared clonotypes, clonotypes shared by all four sorted-subset donors had higher generation probabilities. Sampling was restricted to blood, and TCR repertoires in tissues likely differ from the TCR repertoires found in blood. Based on pairwise subsampling, the degree of clonotype sharing among donors was expected to be affected by sequencing depth. The small number of donors limited the genetic and exposure-history diversity represented. Estimated clonotype richness was generally larger for naive than for memory subsets. Across four donors, about 5% of naive CD4, over 3% of naive CD8, approximately 2.5% of memory CD4, and under 0.45% of memory CD8 clonotypes were shared.

The TCR comes from a man younger than 45 in good health. Recombination joined TRBV7-3 with TRBJ2-5, with 11 bases in between that match TRBD2. Sequencing was done on a sample of naive CD4+ T cells sorted from blood. Sample cell subset or site, as interpreted from the label and publication: CD45RA+ positively selected. For the CDR3, the sequence is CASSLGSGRAGETQYF. At the DNA level, the sequence is TGTGCCAGCAGCTTAGGTAGCGGGAGGGCCGGAGAGACCCAGTACTTC.